One and the same sample provided the 32 T cell receptor beta chains below, sequenced in a study of OX40 agonist ivuxolimab in advanced cancers. Repertoires were generated with immunoSEQ multiplex PCR, while TCRdb's copy carries only in-frame clones and drops some. The table has 50,000 to 85,000 clones, around 85% seen once; the top ten hold less than 5%. Specimen: CD4+ or CD8+ T cells sorted from blood, collected in a trial of the OX40 agonist ivuxolimab. Receptor source: an adult with an advanced solid tumor such as melanoma, head and neck, liver or kidney cancer.

There are a few counts of this clone. V and J are TRBV7-2 and TRBJ2-4, with TRBD1 identical over 9 bases. The CDR3 consists of 16 residues. J lost 6 bases, V lost 5 bases, and 11 bases had no gene match. Germline-derived CDR1 and CDR2 are SGHTA and FQGNSA. In nucleotides, the CDR3 is TGTGCCAGCAGCACCCCCTGGACAGGGGCGGGAAACATTCAGTACTTC. This gives the protein CASSTPWTGAGNIQYF.

This clone was detected once. The chain carries TRBV21-1 and TRBJ2-3. TRBV21-1 is labeled a pseudogene. The CDR3 is 17 residues long. The CDR3 reads CASSKRVGGASTDTQYF. The CDR3, as DNA: TGTGCCAGCAGCAAAAGGGTGGGCGGTGCTAGCACAGATACGCAGTATTTT.

The CDR3 loop is CASSQDRGGDYNEQFF. DNA of the CDR3: TGTGCCAGCAGCCAAGATCGCGGGGGAGACTACAATGAGCAGTTCTTC. V and J are TRBV14 and TRBJ2-1; the match to TRBD2 covers 7 bases. Trimming took 0 bases from V and 3 from J; bases not matched to a gene: 5. Germline assignment: CDR1 SGHDN and CDR2 FVKESK. There are 16 residues in the CDR3.

J is TRBJ1-4 and V is TRBV10-3, with 7 nucleotides matching TRBD1. CDR1 is ENHRY, CDR2 SYGVKD, per germline. The CDR3 contains 15 residues. Trimming at V came to 2 bases and at J to 6 bases, leaving 6 bases not matched to a gene. CDR3 DNA sequence: TGTGCCATCAGTGAGCAACCCAGGGGGGATGAAAAACTGTTTTTT. Protein product: CAISEQPRGDEKLFF.

V usage is TRBV2 and J usage is TRBJ2-5, with D tentatively TRBD1 or TRBD2 (5 bases each). Germline lookup yields CDR1 SNHLY and CDR2 FYNNEI. The CDR3 is 14 residues long. V lost 6 bases to trimming and J lost 1 base, with 12 bases between them. CDR3: CASSGAGVQETQYF. The CDR3 bases are TGTGCCAGCAGCGGGGCAGGCGTCCAAGAGACCCAGTACTTC.

In regard to this clone: Other DNA sequences from this sample encode an identical CDR3 as well. This chain links TRBV6-5 with TRBJ1-5; D not resolved. The ends were cut back, 2 bases at V and 0 bases at J, with 5 bases in the middle. Germline lookup yields CDR1 MNHEY and CDR2 SVGAGI. This CDR3 is built from 14 residues. The CDR3 reads CASSYRDSNQPQHF. CDR3 nucleotides: TGTGCCAGCAGTTACAGGGATAGCAATCAGCCCCAGCATTTT.

The CDR3, as DNA: TGTGCCAGCAGCTTAGACAGGGACGTCGTAGCTTTCTTT. Protein sequence: CASSLDRDVVAFF. The chain has TRBV7-2 and TRBJ1-1; TRBD1 is a possible D gene (6 bases). Trimming left V 1 base short and J 10 bases short, with 13 bases between. This CDR3 region has 13 residues. Germline V gene lookup returns CDR1 SGHTA and CDR2 FQGNSA.

The V and J genes are TRBV6-5 and TRBJ1-2; D uncertain. Germline loops: CDR1 MNHEY, CDR2 SVGAGI. Trimming removed 2 bases from V and 8 bases from J, with 18 bases in between. There are 15 residues in the CDR3. CDR3 sequence: CASSYRPVKSYGYTF. CDR3 nucleotides: TGTGCCAGCAGTTACCGACCAGTAAAAAGTTACGGCTACACCTTC.

The chain couples TRBV6-6 to TRBJ1-1, with D tentatively TRBD1 (5 bases). This CDR3 comprises 14 residues. The V and J ends lost 6 bases and 4 bases respectively, with 15 bases between them. In germline, CDR1 is MNHNY, CDR2 SVGAGI (reference sequence). The CDR3 loop reads CASRGRAGTTEAFF. The CDR3 DNA follows: TGTGCCAGCAGGGGGAGGGCTGGGACCACTGAAGCTTTCTTT.

The genes are TRBV7-8 and TRBJ1-6, with D possibly TRBD1 on 6 matching bases. CDR3 size: 13 residues. V gave up 8 bases and J gave up 8 bases, with 13 bases separating them. The germline gives CDR1 SGHVS, CDR2 FQNEAQ. CDR3: CASCTGADSPLHF. The CDR3 bases are TGTGCCAGCTGCACGGGGGCTGATTCACCCCTCCACTTT. The variable domain in full, with the rest retrieved from reference TRBV7-8 and TRBJ1-6, is GAGVSQSPRYKVAKRGQDVALRCDPISGHVSLFWYQQALGQGPEFLTYFQNEAQLDKSGLPSDRFFAERPEGSVSTLKIQRTQQEDSAVYLCASCTGADSPLHFGNGTRLTVT.

The chain's CDR3 is CASSLGRVDTQYF. CDR3 in DNA: TGTGCCAGCAGCTTAGGCAGGGTGGATACGCAGTATTTT. V gene TRBV11-2 combines with J gene TRBJ2-3; D perhaps matches TRBD1 (5 bases). Trimming removed 1 base from V and 6 bases from J, with 8 bases in between. Germline V lookup: CDR1 SGHAT, CDR2 FQNNGV. This CDR3 region has 13 residues.

The J gene is TRBJ2-7, the V gene TRBV9, with D uncertain. Germline CDR1 reads SGDLS; CDR2 reads YYNGEE. The CDR3 extends over 14 amino acids. The V and J ends lost 0 bases and 0 bases respectively, with 7 bases between them. CDR3 nucleotides: TGTGCCAGCAGCGTAGGTTCGAGCTCCTACGAGCAGTACTTC. Protein product: CASSVGSSSYEQYF.

The V call is TRBV14, the J call TRBJ1-4, with 9 bases that match TRBD1. The CDR3 is 15 amino acids. V dropped 5 bases and J dropped 5; count of bases not matched to a gene: 6. Germline V gives CDR1 SGHDN, CDR2 FVKESK. The CDR3 bases are TGTGCCAGCAGCATGTGGGGGACAGGGAATGAAAAACTGTTTTTT. Translating it yields CASSMWGTGNEKLFF.

The chain carries TRBV19 and TRBJ2-6; the D gene is possibly TRBD2 (7 bases). The V end was cut by 3 bases, the J end by 4 bases, with 13 bases between. Per the germline V gene, CDR1 is LNHDA and CDR2 is SQIVND (reference sequence). The CDR3 is made up of 16 amino acids. The CDR3, as DNA: TGTGCCAGTAGTATTGGGAGGGGGTCCGGGGCCAACGTCCTGACTTTC. Protein: CASSIGRGSGANVLTF.

V is TRBV5-5 and J is TRBJ2-7; D is perhaps TRBD1 (6 bases). The CDR3 is 15 residues long. The ends were cut back, 0 bases at V and 1 base at J, with 11 bases in the middle. CDR1 and CDR2 (germline): SGHKS, YYEKEE (reference sequence). The CDR3 loop is CASSLVQGVSYEQYF. CDR3 sequence (DNA): TGTGCCAGCAGCTTGGTACAGGGAGTGTCCTACGAGCAGTACTTC.

The V call is TRBV6-1, the J call TRBJ2-6; weak D call: TRBD2 (5 bases). V was shortened by 6 bases and J by 4 bases, with 28 bases between the two germline ends. CDR1 and CDR2 (germline): MNHNS, SASEGT. CDR3 length: 20 amino acids. CDR3 nucleotides: TGTGCCAGCAGCGAATTCCATTCGGCGAGGGTTTATCCCGGGGCCAACGTCCTGACTTTC. Translation: CASSEFHSARVYPGANVLTF.

The chain is built from TRBV19 and TRBJ2-4; D may be TRBD1 or TRBD2 (5 bases each). Trimming took off 3 bases at V and 0 bases at J, with 12 bases between the two ends. Germline lookup yields CDR1 LNHDA and CDR2 SQIVND (reference sequence). The CDR3 is 16 amino acids. The CDR3 nucleotides are TGTGCCAGTAGTATCAGGGACGGGATAGCCAAAAACATTCAGTACTTC. Translation: CASSIRDGIAKNIQYF.

This chain links TRBV6-4 with TRBJ2-3, with a possible D match to TRBD1 (6 bases). This CDR3 is 14 amino acids long. The germline V and J ends were trimmed by 3 bases and 1 base, with 8 bases remaining between them. CDR1 and CDR2 (germline): MRHNA, SNTAGT. The chain's CDR3 is CASSDTGRTDTQYF. CDR3 nucleotide sequence: TGTGCCAGCAGTGATACAGGGCGCACAGATACGCAGTATTTT.

This clone is a singleton in its sample. This CDR3 is CASRDRAGDTQYF. CDR3 sequence (DNA): TGTGCCAGCAGGGACCGGGCAGGAGATACGCAGTATTTT. The J gene is TRBJ2-3, the V gene TRBV5-4; D remains unclear. V lost 5 bases and J 5 bases, leaving 12 bases between the germline ends. CDR1 SGHNT and CDR2 YYREEE come from the germline V gene (reference sequence). This CDR3 is built from 13 residues.

CDR3 protein: CASSQAWDRQETQYF. CDR3 DNA sequence: TGCGCCAGCAGCCAAGCCTGGGACAGACAAGAGACCCAGTACTTC. J is TRBJ2-5 and V is TRBV4-3; 7 bases align to TRBD1. From germline, CDR1 is LGHNA and CDR2 YSLEER. This CDR3 has 15 amino acids. With V trimmed by 1 base and J by 2 bases, 4 bases remained unmatched.

This chain connects TRBV11-1 to TRBJ2-7; a possible D gene is TRBD1 (6 bases). This CDR3 has 12 residues. CDR1 is SGHAT, CDR2 FQDESV, per germline (reference sequence). V lost 7 bases to trimming and J lost 3 bases, with 10 bases between them. CDR3 coding DNA: TGTGCCAGCAAAGGGGGAAGCTACGAGCAGTACTTC. Protein sequence: CASKGGSYEQYF.

The chain uses TRBV5-1 and TRBJ1-5; possible D gene TRBD1, 5 bases. V lost 0 bases to trimming and J lost 2 bases, with 9 bases between them. The CDR3 sequence is 15 residues long. The germline gives CDR1 SGHRS, CDR2 YFSETQ. CDR3 bases: TGCGCCAGCAGCTTGGGAGGGGCTGGCAATCAGCCCCAGCATTTT. It specifies CASSLGGAGNQPQHF.

The chain joins TRBV28 to TRBJ2-1; 11 bases are a match to TRBD2. Unmatched junction bases numbered 3, after V lost 7 bases and J lost 7 bases. The germline V gene encodes CDR1 MDHEN and CDR2 SYDVKM. CDR3 length equals 13 residues. As DNA, the CDR3 is TGTGCCAGCACAAGACTAGCGGGAAATGAGCAGTTCTTC. It yields the protein CASTRLAGNEQFF.

The V gene is TRBV6-1, the J gene TRBJ1-6; D may be TRBD1 (5 bases). V lost 2 bases and J lost 7, with 12 bases in between. The CDR3 is made up of 15 amino acids. Germline assignment: CDR1 MNHNS and CDR2 SASEGT. CDR3 in amino acids: CASSEPTGLNSPLHF. For the CDR3, the DNA is TGTGCCAGCAGTGAACCTACAGGACTAAATTCACCCCTCCACTTT.

The chain carries TRBV7-9 and TRBJ2-1; no clear D gene. Trimming shortened V by 2 bases and J by 8 bases, and 13 bases separated the two germline ends. The germline gives CDR1 SEHNR, CDR2 FQNEAQ (reference sequence). The CDR3 is 14 residues long. In DNA form, the CDR3 reads TGTGCCAGCAGCTTAACTTCTGGCAGCCATGAGCAGTTCTTC. Protein sequence: CASSLTSGSHEQFF.

The chain uses TRBV6-5 and TRBJ2-7; 9 positions agree with TRBD1. J gave up 0 bases and V 6 bases, and 6 bases lay outside the gene matches. This CDR3 spans 15 amino acids. The germline V gene has CDR1 MNHEY and CDR2 SVGAGI. CDR3 in DNA: TGTGCCAGCAGCAGGACAGGGGAGAGCTCCTACGAGCAGTACTTC. It translates to CASSRTGESSYEQYF.

This chain uses TRBV14 with TRBJ2-5; 8 bases are a match to TRBD1. V gave up 2 bases and J gave up 5 bases; unmatched junction bases: 13. CDR1 is SGHDN, CDR2 FVKESK, per germline. The CDR3 is made up of 17 amino acids. CDR3 sequence reads: CASSQRTGSPRAETQYF. The DNA for the CDR3 is TGTGCCAGCAGCCAACGGACAGGGAGCCCCCGCGCGGAGACCCAGTACTTC.

J is TRBJ1-2 and V is TRBV6-6, with D perhaps TRBD1 (5 bases). Germline values: CDR1 MNHNY, CDR2 SVGAGI (reference sequence). Trimming pared 5 bases from V and 8 bases from J, leaving 12 bases between. CDR3 length: 12 amino acids. CDR3 in amino acids: CASSPFGDGYTF. In DNA form, the CDR3 reads TGTGCCAGCAGTCCATTTGGGGACGGCTACACCTTC.

V usage is TRBV7-9 and J usage is TRBJ2-7; no reliable D call. The V gene's germline CDR1 is SEHNR and CDR2 FQNEAQ (reference sequence). This CDR3 has 15 residues. V shed 0 bases and J shed 2 bases, with 11 bases lying between them. CDR3 region: CASSLALNPAYEQYF. Here the CDR3 DNA reads TGTGCCAGCAGCTTAGCGCTGAACCCGGCCTACGAGCAGTACTTC.

The rearrangement links TRBV7-9 to TRBJ2-1; TRBD2 agrees at 7 bases. CDR1 is SEHNR, CDR2 FQNEAQ, per germline (reference sequence). The CDR3 is 12 amino acids. V dropped 4 bases and J dropped 6; count of bases not matched to a gene: 0. CDR3 sequence: CASSWTSNEQFF. The CDR3 region has the DNA TGTGCCAGCAGCTGGACTAGCAATGAGCAGTTCTTC.

V gene TRBV18 combines with J gene TRBJ2-1; TRBD2 matches 7 bases. V lost 3 bases and J lost 3; bases outside the gene matches: 8. The CDR3 loop spans 16 amino acids. Per germline, CDR1 KGHSH and CDR2 LQKENI. CDR3 coding DNA: TGTGCCAGCTCACCGGTTTGGCTAGCGGACTACAATGAGCAGTTCTTC. It is translated as CASSPVWLADYNEQFF.

The chain couples TRBV5-6 to TRBJ2-7, with D perhaps TRBD2 (6 bases). CDR3 length: 15 amino acids. Germline values: CDR1 SGHDT, CDR2 YYEEEE. V lost 3 bases and J lost 2, with 15 bases in between. The CDR3 DNA reads TGTGCCAGCAGCTCAACTGCCCGCGGGGCCTACGAGCAGTACTTC. This translates into CASSSTARGAYEQYF.